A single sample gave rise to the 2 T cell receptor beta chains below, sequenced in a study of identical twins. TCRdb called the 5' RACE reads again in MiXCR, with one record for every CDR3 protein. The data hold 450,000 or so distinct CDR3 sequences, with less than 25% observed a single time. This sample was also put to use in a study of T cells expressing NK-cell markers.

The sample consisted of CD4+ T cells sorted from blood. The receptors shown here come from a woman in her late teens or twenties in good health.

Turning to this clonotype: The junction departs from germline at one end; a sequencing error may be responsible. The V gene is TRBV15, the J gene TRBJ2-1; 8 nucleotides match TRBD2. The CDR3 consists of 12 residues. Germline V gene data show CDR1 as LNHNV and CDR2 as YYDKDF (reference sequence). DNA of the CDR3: TGTGCCACCAGGGCCCTCTTCAGCGGGAGTATCTTC. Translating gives CATRALFSGSIF. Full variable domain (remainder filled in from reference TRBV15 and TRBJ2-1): DAMVIQNPRYQVTQFGKPVTLSCSQTLNHNVMYWYQQKSSQAPKLLFHYYDKDFNNEADTPDNFQSRRPNTSFCFLDIRSPGLGDTAMYLCATRALFSGSIFGPGTRLTVL.

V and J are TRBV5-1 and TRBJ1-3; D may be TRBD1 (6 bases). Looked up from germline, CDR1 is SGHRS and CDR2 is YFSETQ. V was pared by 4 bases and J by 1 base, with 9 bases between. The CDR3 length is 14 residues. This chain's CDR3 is CASSMTGSGNTIYF. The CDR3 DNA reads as TGCGCCAGCAGCATGACAGGTTCTGGAAACACCATATATTTT.